This TCR beta chain derives from a study of identical twins. General observations from the study: The study based its conclusions on cross-sectional statistical analysis and did not follow the same donors. For cord blood, abundant beta clonotypes had fewer insertions, unlike memory repertoires, which showed none. Invariant MAIT and iNKT cells are populations that could partly confound zero-insertion analyses.

Unique molecular identifiers were in the cDNA, with template-switch universal primer binding. One entry per CDR3 protein results from TCRdb running MiXCR on the 5' RACE reads. The sample has some 1,600,000 distinct CDR3 sequences, about 32% seen once. Comments on this clonotype: The antigen is undetermined.

This CDR3 has 14 amino acids. Deletions cut 2 bases from V and 8 bases from J, with 16 bases between. CDR1 and CDR2 (germline): SGHRS, YFSETQ. The J gene is TRBJ1-2, the V gene TRBV5-1; D possibly corresponds to TRBD1 (5 bases). This clonotype was obtained from a newborn girl in good health. Sample: cord blood. CDR3 bases: TGCGCCAGCAGCTTTCGAGACAGTTCGCCCGGCTACACCTTC. This encodes CASSFRDSSPGYTF.